The T cell receptor beta chain described here comes from a study of early T cells in non-severe SARS-CoV-2 infection. TCRdb called the 5' RACE reads again in MiXCR, with one record for every CDR3 protein. The table records some 55,000 distinct CDR3 sequences, roughly 12% of them present only once. This clonotype was recorded at least ten times. The antigen remains undetermined. Study outcomes and limitations: The study's VDJdb matching favored anti-spike CD8 responses and missed private and CD4 specificities.

CDR3 size: 13 residues. The V gene lost 3 bases and the J gene lost 4 bases, with 7 bases spanning the gap. The sample in question was whole blood, obtained at baseline. This chain joins TRBV12-3 or TRBV12-4 and TRBJ2-1; D ambiguous. This receptor was taken from an adult who was a healthcare worker with PCR-confirmed SARS-CoV-2 infection or an uninfected control (not recorded which). The CDR3 spells CASSFTRYNEQFF. As DNA, the CDR3 is TGTGCCAGCAGTTTTACCAGATACAATGAGCAGTTCTTC.